The TCR beta chain described here comes from a study of T cells after posttransplantation cyclophosphamide. This CDR3 spans 12 amino acids. Germline CDR1 and CDR2: ENHRY and SYGVKD. The ends lost 8 bases at V and 0 bases at J; junction bases unmatched: 0. A marrow graft followed busulfan-fludarabine conditioning, with cyclophosphamide on days +3 and +4. The study, taken as a whole, reports: Recipient CMV seropositivity and CMV reactivation strongly tracked TRB clonality.

The table came from immunoSEQ multiplex PCR; TCRdb's copy has only in-frame clones and leaves some out. This table has some 37,000 clones, around 80% appearing once. Comment on this clone: Its antigen is not identified.

The sequence was obtained from a female patient aged 35-55 years who received an allogeneic stem cell transplant from a related donor, was CMV-positive, and had no GVHD. Some T cells may be provided by the graft donor. The rearrangement uses TRBV10-3 and TRBJ2-7; 8 nucleotides align to TRBD1. The sample here was CD4+ T cells sorted from blood, taken 1,700 to 2,000 days after a stem cell transplant with posttransplant cyclophosphamide. The CDR3 nucleotides are TGTGCCATCGGACAGGGCTCCTACGAGCAGTACTTC. This gives the protein CAIGQGSYEQYF.